The T cell receptor beta chain described here comes from a study of shared clonotypes between healthy human individuals. General study points: Rarefaction showed that sequencing of sorted subsets was incomplete (despite large depth).

The healthy adult donors were HIV-negative and reported no recent acute infections or vaccinations. Assay used: immunoSEQ multiplex PCR; TCRdb lists only in-frame clones, some missing. Counted here are 2.3 million or so clones, 85% to 95% occurring once; the ten biggest clones make up 0.39%. A word on this clone: Its antigen is as yet unknown.

Germline V CDR1 and CDR2: SGHRS, YFSETQ. Trimming stripped 0 bases from V and 6 bases from J, with 12 bases between. The CDR3 has 14 residues. This chain connects TRBV5-1 to TRBJ1-2; D is possibly TRBD1 (5 bases). The TCR originated in a young man in good health. Some clones in this sample may be carry-over from other donors' samples. The sequencing input was naive CD4+ T cells from PBMCs. Subset here: CD45RA+ positively selected. This chain's CDR3 is CASSLEAGWNGYTF. CDR3 nucleotide sequence: TGCGCCAGCAGCTTGGAGGCAGGGTGGAATGGCTACACCTTC.